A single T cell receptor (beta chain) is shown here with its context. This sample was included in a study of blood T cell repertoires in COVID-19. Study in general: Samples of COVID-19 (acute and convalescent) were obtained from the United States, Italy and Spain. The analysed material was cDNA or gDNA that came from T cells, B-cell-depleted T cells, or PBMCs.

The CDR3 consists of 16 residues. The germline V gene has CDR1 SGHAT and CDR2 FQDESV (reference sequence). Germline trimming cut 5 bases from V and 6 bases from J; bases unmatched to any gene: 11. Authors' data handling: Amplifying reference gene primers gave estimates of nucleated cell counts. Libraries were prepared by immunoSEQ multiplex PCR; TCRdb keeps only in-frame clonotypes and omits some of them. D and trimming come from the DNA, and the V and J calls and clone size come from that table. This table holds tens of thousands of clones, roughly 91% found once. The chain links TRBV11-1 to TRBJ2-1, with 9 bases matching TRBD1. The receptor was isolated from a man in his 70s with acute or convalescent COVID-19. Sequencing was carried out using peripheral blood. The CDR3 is CASSALTGGAGNEQFF. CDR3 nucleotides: TGTGCCAGCAGCGCCCTCACAGGGGGCGCCGGCAATGAGCAGTTCTTC. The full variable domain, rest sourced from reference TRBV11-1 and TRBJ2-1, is EAEVAQSPRYKITEKSQAVAFWCDPISGHATLYWYRQILGQGPELLVQFQDESVVDDSQLPKDRFSAERLKGVDSTLKIQPAELGDSAMYLCASSALTGGAGNEQFFGPGTRLTVL.